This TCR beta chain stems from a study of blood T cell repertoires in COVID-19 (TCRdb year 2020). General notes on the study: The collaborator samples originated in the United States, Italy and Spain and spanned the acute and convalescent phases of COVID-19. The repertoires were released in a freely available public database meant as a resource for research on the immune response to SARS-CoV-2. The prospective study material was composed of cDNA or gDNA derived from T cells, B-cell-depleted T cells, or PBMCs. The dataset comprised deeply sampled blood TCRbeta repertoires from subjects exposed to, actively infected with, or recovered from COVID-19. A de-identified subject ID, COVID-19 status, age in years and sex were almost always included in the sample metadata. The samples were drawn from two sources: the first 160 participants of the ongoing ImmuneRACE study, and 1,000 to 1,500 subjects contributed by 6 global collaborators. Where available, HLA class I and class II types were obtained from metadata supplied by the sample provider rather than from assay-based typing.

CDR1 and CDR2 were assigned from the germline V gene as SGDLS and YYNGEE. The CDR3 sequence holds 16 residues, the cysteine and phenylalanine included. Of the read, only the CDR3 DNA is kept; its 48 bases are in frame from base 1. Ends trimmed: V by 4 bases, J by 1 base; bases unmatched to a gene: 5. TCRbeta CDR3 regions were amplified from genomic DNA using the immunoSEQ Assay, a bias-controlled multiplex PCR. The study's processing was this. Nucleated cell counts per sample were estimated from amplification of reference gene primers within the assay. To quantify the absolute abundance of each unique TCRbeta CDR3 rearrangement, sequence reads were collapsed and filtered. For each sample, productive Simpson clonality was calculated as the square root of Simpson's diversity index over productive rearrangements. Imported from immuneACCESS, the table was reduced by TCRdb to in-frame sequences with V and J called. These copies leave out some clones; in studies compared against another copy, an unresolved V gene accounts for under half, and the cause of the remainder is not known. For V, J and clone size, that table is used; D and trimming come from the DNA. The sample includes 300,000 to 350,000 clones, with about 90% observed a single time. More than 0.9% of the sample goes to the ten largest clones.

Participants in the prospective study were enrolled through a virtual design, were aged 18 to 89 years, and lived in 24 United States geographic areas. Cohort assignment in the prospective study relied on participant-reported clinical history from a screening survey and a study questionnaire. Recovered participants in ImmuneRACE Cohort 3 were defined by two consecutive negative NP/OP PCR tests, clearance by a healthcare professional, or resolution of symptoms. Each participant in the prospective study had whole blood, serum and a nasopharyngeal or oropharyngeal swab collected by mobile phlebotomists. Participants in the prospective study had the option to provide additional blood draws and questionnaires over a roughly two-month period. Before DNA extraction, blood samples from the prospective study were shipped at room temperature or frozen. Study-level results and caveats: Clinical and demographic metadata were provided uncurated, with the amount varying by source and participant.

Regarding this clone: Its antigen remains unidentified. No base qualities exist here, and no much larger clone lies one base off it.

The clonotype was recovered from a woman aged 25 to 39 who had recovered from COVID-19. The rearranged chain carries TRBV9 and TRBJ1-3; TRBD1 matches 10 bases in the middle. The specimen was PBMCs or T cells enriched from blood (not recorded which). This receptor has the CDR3 CASSHDRGLSGNTIYF. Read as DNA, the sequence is TGTGCCAGCAGCCACGACAGGGGGCTTTCTGGAAACACCATATATTTT.